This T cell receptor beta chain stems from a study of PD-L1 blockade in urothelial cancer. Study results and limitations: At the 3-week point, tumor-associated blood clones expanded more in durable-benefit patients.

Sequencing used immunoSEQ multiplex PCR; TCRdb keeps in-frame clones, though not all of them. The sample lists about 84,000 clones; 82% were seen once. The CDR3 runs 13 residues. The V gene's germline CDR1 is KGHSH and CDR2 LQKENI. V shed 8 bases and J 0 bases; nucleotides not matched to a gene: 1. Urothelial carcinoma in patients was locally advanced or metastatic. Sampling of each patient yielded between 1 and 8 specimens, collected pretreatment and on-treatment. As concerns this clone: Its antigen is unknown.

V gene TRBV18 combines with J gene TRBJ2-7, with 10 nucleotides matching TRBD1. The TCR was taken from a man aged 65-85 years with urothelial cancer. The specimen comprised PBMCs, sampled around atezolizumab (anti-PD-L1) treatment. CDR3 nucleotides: TGTGCCAGCCGGACAGGGGGCTCCTACGAGCAGTACTTC. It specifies CASRTGGSYEQYF.